This paragraph covers one T cell receptor (beta chain) sequence. There is no known antigen for this receptor. The cohort comprised 710 or so healthy bone marrow donors. All cohort members were sampled while nominally healthy, although unrecorded immune exposures were likely present. The donor was CMV seronegative and belonged to the group of 352 seronegative cohort members. Every donor gave a peripheral blood sample, and the peripheral blood mononuclear cells from that sample were used for TCR beta sequencing. The Qiagen DNeasy Blood Extraction Kit was used to extract genomic DNA from the blood cell samples. The V and J ends are trimmed by 1 base and 1 base, leaving 4 bases between them. The CDR3 goes from the cysteine to the phenylalanine over 14 residues. Just CDR3 DNA is preserved here, 42 bases in frame from base 1. The germline V gene gives CDR1 as LGHNA and CDR2 as YNFKEQ. The data originate from a study of cytomegalovirus exposure and HLA in healthy donors (dated by TCRdb to the late 2010s). Concerning the study at large: An earlier analysis of roughly 570 of the donors reported roughly 300 Gb of sequence data and some 110 million unique TCR beta sequences obtained from approximately 180 million T cells. A later genetic analysis took genome-wide SNP genotypes for about 55% of the 666 donors and used that subset as a discovery cohort. A handful of DR-DQ haplotypes were handled as single units for association and clustering because linkage in the cohort was strong. HLA typing included class I and class II loci at four-digit resolution. To predict cytomegalovirus infection status, the study combined high-throughput TCR immunosequencing, statistical association of individual TCRs with disease status, and machine learning. The later analysis used no new phenotypic data to find candidate immune exposures, relying instead on TCR beta sequences and their occurrence across donors. The aim of the study was to test whether cataloging public T cell receptors could identify signatures of past pathogen exposure. In an earlier analysis of 587 of the donors, high-throughput TCR beta sequencing was used to judge whether each TCR beta V gene segment behaved as functional or pseudogenic. The genetic ancestry cluster associated with self-reported Caucasian donors included 70% to 85% of the 300 to 450 genotyped donors. On average, around 240,000 unique TCR beta nucleotide sequences were sequenced per donor among about 400 genotyped donors of the cohort, with 15% to 20% of those sequences being non-productive. Typing coverage varied by locus: roughly 620-640 donors for A, B, C, DRB1 and DQB1; about 520 for DQA1; some 610 for DPA1; fewer than 480 for DPB1. An early release that covered roughly 600 HLA-typed donors contained around 300 gigabases of sequencing data and some 87 million unique TCR sequences. In addition to the first cohort of around 670 subjects, a separate validation cohort of 130 or so different subjects was used. Alongside the repertoire data, information on donor age, sex, ethnicity and CMV serostatus was compiled. All discovery cohort repertoires had been generated using a single sequencing platform. A later analysis re-examined previously published TCR beta repertoires from about 700 donors and added high-resolution HLA genotyping to investigate patterns of TCR occurrence. The T cell repertoires of several hundred subjects were profiled by immunosequencing and related to cytomegalovirus serostatus. Broad study findings and their caveats: Compared with equally common non-associated chains, HLA-associated TCR beta chains in a later analysis were more clonally expanded and had lower generation probabilities. A further reported finding was that TCR beta sequences accurately predicted the HLA-A and HLA-B alleles for most subjects in the first cohort. A later analysis associated 16,951 TCR beta sequences with specific HLA alleles at a false discovery rate of 0.05. V-gene and J-gene trimming of TCR beta chains was associated with a missense DCLRE1C variant in a later genetic analysis, and the association was replicated in an independent cohort. A later analysis found that TCR association rates varied across HLA loci, with DRB1 alleles showing the most associated TCRs and HLA-C alleles the fewest. In both the original and validation cohorts, the classifier was reported to diagnose cytomegalovirus status with high specificity and sensitivity. Most CMV-associated TCR beta chains appeared to be HLA-restricted in a later analysis, and the HLA associations seemed to be driven largely by CMV exposure. Correlated functional status among segregating V segments might reflect linkage disequilibrium, but an unknown experimental factor could not be ruled out. A later analysis reported that several top co-occurrence clusters appeared linked to parvovirus B19, influenza, CMV and Epstein-Barr virus. A few of the identified cytomegalovirus-associated TCR beta chains were confirmed in vitro to be specific for cytomegalovirus antigens. Because HLA typing was missing for some donors at each locus, association tests included only the typed subset. According to the authors, the approach could potentially be generalized to other disease states and immunological phenotypes. A cluster of highly shared sequence variants was judged likely to represent a technical artifact of the sequencing pipeline. In the study, about 150 TCR beta chains were listed as associated with cytomegalovirus. The presence/absence analyses assumed that sequencing depth was roughly uniform across donors, and that assumption may not be true. Because counts were too low, 15 or so rarely observed V segments, including chromosome 9 orphons, were excluded from the earlier analysis of under 650 of the donors. Strong co-occurrence of HLA alleles, especially DR and DQ, made assigning TCR associations to individual alleles difficult. Most TCR sequences were observed very rarely across donors, whereas some public TCRs were present in many individuals. The only immune exposure information available for the cohort was CMV serostatus. Because the 87-base-pair reads could not distinguish some IMGT-functional V segments, including TRBV6-2 and TRBV6-3, those segments were excluded. In this cohort, only TCR beta chains were sequenced, and detectable features were limited by the absence of alpha or paired-chain data. Compared with the approximately 670-donor mean, donors in an Asian-associated ancestry cluster had fewer N-insertions in productive TCRs, according to a later genetic analysis. In an earlier analysis of 587 of the donors, most TCR beta V segments were observed in productive rearrangements about 87% or about 30% of the time, broadly matching IMGT annotations.

The protocol used for the library was the immunoSEQ multiplex PCR assay. A mixture of 60 forward primers for TCR Vbeta segments and 13 reverse primers for TCR Jbeta segments was used in the multiplex PCR. Amplification of the CDR3 region of rearranged TCR beta genes was performed with a multiplex PCR assay on genomic DNA. Amplified TCR beta libraries were sequenced as 87-base-pair reads on the Illumina HiSeq System. The paper's processing steps were these. In a later analysis, tens of millions of unique TCR beta chains were counted across the approximately 640 repertoires, and approximately 11 million of these chains were shared by at least two donors. A nearest-neighbor algorithm error-corrected the raw reads and collapsed the reads into unique sequences, merging closely related sequences to remove PCR and sequencing errors. CDR3 sequences were aligned to IMGT reference sequences to assign V, D and J gene segments. For a sequence to be retained, a match of at least six nucleotides was required to both a V gene segment and a J gene segment. A rearrangement counted as productive if the CDR3 had no stop codons and remained in frame with V and J, and every other rearrangement counted as non-productive. CDR3 was defined according to IMGT convention as the region running from the second conserved V-encoded cysteine to the conserved J-encoded phenylalanine. The earlier analysis of some 600 of the donors excluded sequences that lacked an unambiguous match to a single V gene segment. An earlier analysis of 500 to 700 of the donors classified V segments as functional when productive rearrangements were above 56.7% and as segregating when the standard deviation between donors was above 5%. A statistical classification framework was built for diagnosing cytomegalovirus status from the catalog of TCR beta chain sequences. V and J gene assignment, in a later analysis, came from comparing TCR nucleotide sequences with IMGT/GENE-DB human TR gene sequences. In a later analysis, CDR3 sequences and most-parsimonious VDJ recombination scenarios were assigned using the TCRdist pipeline. In a later analysis, each TCR beta chain was defined by its CDR3 amino acid sequence together with its V-gene family, and reads without a unique V-gene family were excluded. To address suspected cross-contamination and a sequencing artifact, a later analysis removed roughly 640 highly shared, low-generation-probability nucleotide sequences. A later analysis calculated a clonal expansion index for each public chain from normalized within-repertoire ranks of inferred template counts. Generation probabilities in a later analysis came from a VDJ recombination model fitted to out-of-frame rearrangements, and those results were checked against IGoR. A later analysis scored TCR-TCR, TCR-HLA and TCR-CMV co-occurrence with hypergeometric tests, applying a repertoire-size bias correction to TCR pairs. In a later analysis, false discovery rates were estimated by permuting HLA or CMV assignments 20 times. In a later analysis, co-occurring TCRs were grouped using DBSCAN, with TCRdist sequence similarity added in when clustering inside HLA-allele-positive subsets. For co-occurrence clustering, repertoires with fewer than 30,000 or more than 120,000 public chains were excluded, along with five repertoires with anomalous nucleotide sharing. The immuneACCESS repertoire file appears here via TCRdb, limited to in-frame rearrangements. These files lack a portion of the clones; in checked studies, under half of the deficit traces to unresolved V genes, and the cause of the others is not known. D and trimming come from the DNA, and the V and J calls and clone size come from that table. The sample has approximately 47,000 clones on record. The ten largest clones represent around 16% of the sample.

The rearranged chain carries TRBV4-2 and TRBJ2-2, with no reliable assignment of the D segment. The source of this sequence is a male donor in good health and CMV-seronegative. Sequencing was carried out using PBMCs. DNA sequence: TGTGCCAGCAGCCAAGCCCAGAACACCGGGGAGCTGTTTTTT. Translated, this gives CASSQAQNTGELFF.